A single sample gave rise to the 32 T cell receptor beta chains below, sequenced in a study of T cells in Graves' hyperthyroidism and ophthalmopathy. Amplification of TCR beta CDR3 regions was performed using RNA transcripts as template. Primed by the HTBI set, a first-round RT-PCR was run on the TCR CDR3. TCRdb analysed the multiplex PCR reads with MiXCR anew, one entry per CDR3 protein. This repertoire shows 560,000 or so distinct CDR3 sequences, approximately 44% found once; its top ten account for approximately 8.2%. Input material: peripheral blood or thyroid tissue (not recorded which). These TCRs come from a woman between 18 and 29 years old with Graves' hyperthyroidism.

The V call is TRBV5-1, the J call TRBJ1-1; 7 bases align to TRBD1. The CDR3 has 18 residues. V shed 4 bases, J shed 0 bases, and the junction held 15 bases outside the gene matches. CDR1 and CDR2 from the germline V gene are SGHRS and YFSETQ. CDR3 nucleotides: TGCGCCAGCAGCGTTGGCCTCCCAGGGGGGGGAATGAACACTGAAGCTTTCTTT. It specifies CASSVGLPGGGMNTEAFF.

The sample holds one count of this clonotype. This chain connects TRBV2 to TRBJ1-2; no firm D call. Germline V CDR1 and CDR2: SNHLY, FYNNEI. CDR3 length: 16 residues. Trimming removed 10 bases from V and 3 bases from J, with 24 bases in between. CDR3 amino acids: CATPSQRRENYYGYTF. The CDR3 region has the DNA TGTGCCACGCCCTCTCAGCGGAGGGAGAATTACTATGGCTACACCTTC.

This clonotype was picked up a small number of times. A much larger clone is a single base away; this may be a read error. The gene calls are TRBV10-3 and TRBJ2-2, with 7 bases fitting TRBD2. Per the germline V gene, CDR1 is ENHRY and CDR2 is SYGVKD. The CDR3 has 15 amino acids. The CDR3 region has the DNA TGTGCCAGCAGTGAGTCGAGGGGCGATTTGCGGGAGTTGTTTTTT. It codes for CASSESRGDLRELFF.

V gene TRBV25-1 combines with J gene TRBJ1-2; maybe TRBD1 (5 bases). The V gene lost 2 bases and the J gene lost 7 bases, with 14 bases spanning the gap. This CDR3 comprises 14 residues. Germline V CDR1 and CDR2: MGHDK, SYGVNS. The CDR3: CASSEVGQFAGYTF. Here the CDR3 DNA reads TGTGCCAGCAGTGAAGTGGGGCAATTCGCTGGCTACACCTTC.

This chain connects TRBV10-3 to TRBJ1-1; possibly TRBD1 for D (5 bases). Germline values: CDR1 ENHRY, CDR2 SYGVKD. There are 12 residues in the CDR3. In DNA, the CDR3 is TGTGCTACCACAGACAGACACACTGAAGCTTTCTTT. Its protein product is CATTDRHTEAFF.

With regard to this clonotype: Possible read error: a much larger clone is one base away. The DNA of the CDR3 is TGTGCCAGCAGCTCAACCTGGACAGGGGGTGGCTACACCTTC. The encoded protein is CASSSTWTGGGYTF. This sequence joins TRBV7-3 and TRBJ1-2; TRBD1 agrees at 10 bases. The CDR3 totals 14 residues. Germline CDR1 reads SGHTA; CDR2 reads FQGTGA. After removal of 4 bases from V and 7 bases from J, the junction contained 6 bases not matched to a gene.

This clonotype showed up just a few times. The V call is TRBV29-1, the J call TRBJ1-2, with D maybe TRBD1 (5 bases). The V gene's germline CDR1 is SQVTM and CDR2 ANQGSEA. V lost 7 bases and J lost 1, with 19 bases in between. This CDR3 comprises 15 residues. CDR3 loop: CSADITGTDNYGYTF. In DNA, the CDR3 is TGCAGCGCGGATATTACCGGGACGGATAACTATGGCTACACCTTC.

The rearrangement uses TRBV6-5 and TRBJ2-7; D might be TRBD2 (6 bases). The ends were cut back, 1 base at V and 5 bases at J, with 12 bases in the middle. This CDR3 has 14 residues. Germline V CDR1 and CDR2: MNHEY, SVGAGI. CDR3 sequence (DNA): TGTGCCAGCAGTTACTTCGGGAGAAGCGACGAGCAGTACTTC. Its protein product is CASSYFGRSDEQYF.

The chain joins TRBV7-3 to TRBJ2-5; D ambiguous. Germline-derived CDR1 and CDR2 are SGHTA and FQGTGA. Trimming stripped 5 bases from V and 5 bases from J, with 9 bases between. The CDR3 contains 12 residues. The CDR3 region is CASSPQRETQYF. The CDR3, as DNA: TGTGCCAGCAGCCCCCAGAGGGAGACCCAGTACTTC.

The DNA for the CDR3 is TGCAGCGTTTGGAGTGGGAAGGAGACTGATGAAAAACTGTTTTTT. It encodes CSVWSGKETDEKLFF. The chain combines TRBV29-1 with TRBJ1-4; no firm D call. Germline assignment: CDR1 SQVTM and CDR2 ANQGSEA. The CDR3 spans 15 residues. Deletions cut 5 bases from V and 6 bases from J, with 19 bases between.

This clonotype has more than one count but fewer than ten. The gene calls are TRBV12-3 or TRBV12-4 and TRBJ1-2, with D unresolved. V was pared by 4 bases and J by 0 bases, with 12 bases between. The CDR3 is made up of 15 amino acids. CDR3 nucleotide sequence: TGTGCCAGCAGTTCGCTGACGGAACCTAACTATGGCTACACCTTC. Its translation is CASSSLTEPNYGYTF.

The CDR3 sequence: CASSLDGKTNYGYTF. CDR3 sequence (DNA): TGCGCCAGCAGCTTGGACGGCAAGACTAACTATGGCTACACCTTC. The V call is TRBV5-1, the J call TRBJ1-2; no clear D gene. The germline V and J ends were trimmed by 0 bases and 0 bases, with 9 bases remaining between them. The germline V gene encodes CDR1 SGHRS and CDR2 YFSETQ. This CDR3 has 15 residues.

As to this clonotype: Relative to the germline gene, one junction end is altered; a read error may explain this. The chain combines TRBV2 with TRBJ2-7; 8 nucleotides align to TRBD1. Germline lookup yields CDR1 SNHLY and CDR2 FYNNEI. The CDR3 consists of 15 residues. CDR3 sequence (DNA): TGTGCCACCAGTGATTCGGGGACAGGTTGGGGAGCGCAGTACTTC. Its translation: CATSDSGTGWGAQYF.

This chain connects TRBV29-1 to TRBJ2-7; 8 positions agree with TRBD2. The CDR3 extends over 14 amino acids. CDR1 and CDR2 from the germline V gene are SQVTM and ANQGSEA. The V segment lost 3 bases and the J segment 7 bases; nucleotides outside the gene matches: 11. CDR3 nucleotides: TGCAGCGTTGAGGGGGAGCGGGAGAGAAATGAGCAGTACTTC. It specifies CSVEGERERNEQYF.

There are a few counts of this clonotype. J is TRBJ2-5 and V is TRBV6-6; D possibly corresponds to TRBD1 (5 bases). Germline lookup yields CDR1 MNHNY and CDR2 SVGAGI (reference sequence). V gave up 8 bases and J gave up 2 bases, with 15 bases separating them. The CDR3 is made up of 14 amino acids. The CDR3 DNA reads as TGTGCCAGCTCCTTTGGGGCTCCTCAAGAGACCCAGTACTTC. This gives the protein CASSFGAPQETQYF.

V usage is TRBV19 and J usage is TRBJ1-5, with 8 bases fitting TRBD1. V gave up 7 bases and J gave up 2 bases; unmatched junction bases: 4. Germline loops: CDR1 LNHDA, CDR2 SQIVND (reference sequence). CDR3 length equals 14 residues. The CDR3 protein is CASKKGQGNQPQHF. CDR3 bases: TGTGCCAGTAAGAAGGGACAGGGCAATCAGCCCCAGCATTTT.

A word on this clonotype: This may be a read error, as it is one base from a much larger clone. The DNA of the CDR3 is TGTGCCAGCAGCTTGTCCGGGACCGCCCAGCATTTT. This translates into CASSLSGTAQHF. V is TRBV7-9 and J is TRBJ1-5; D is possibly TRBD1 (5 bases). The V gene's germline CDR1 is SEHNR and CDR2 FQNEAQ (reference sequence). The CDR3 is 12 amino acids. The V gene lost 3 bases and the J gene lost 11 bases, with 11 bases spanning the gap. Filled out from reference TRBV7-9 and TRBJ1-5, the complete variable domain reads DTGVSQNPRHKITKRGQNVTFRCDPISEHNRLYWYRQTLGQGPEFLTYFQNEAQLEKSRLLSDRFSAERPKGSFSTLEIQRTEQGDSAMYLCASSLSGTAQHFGDGTRLSIL.

The V and J genes are TRBV19 and TRBJ2-5; D might be TRBD2 (6 bases). The CDR3 length is 14 residues. Trimming cost V 7 bases and J 4 bases, with 16 bases left between them. The germline CDR1 and CDR2 sequences are LNHDA and SQIVND (reference sequence). The CDR3 here is CASTGAGIGETQYF. The CDR3 DNA sequence: TGTGCCAGTACTGGGGCGGGGATAGGAGAGACCCAGTACTTC.

There are a few counts of this clonotype. The genes are TRBV20-1 and TRBJ2-5; D gene uncertain. The J call may be incorrect, as the DNA end agrees better with TRBJ2-7. From germline, CDR1 is DFQATT and CDR2 SNEGSKA (reference sequence). The CDR3 totals 10 residues. The CDR3 sequence is CSADGYEQYF. As DNA, the CDR3 is TGCAGTGCTGACGGGTACGAGCAGTACTTC.

The chain is built from TRBV5-1 and TRBJ2-7; 8 nucleotides agree with TRBD2. With 4 bases clipped from V and 2 bases from J, the junction kept 8 bases outside the gene matches. The CDR3 totals 15 residues. CDR1 SGHRS and CDR2 YFSETQ come from the germline V gene. The CDR3 is CASSTLAGSAYEQYF. The CDR3 coding sequence is TGCGCCAGCAGCACCTTAGCGGGGTCGGCCTACGAGCAGTACTTC.

This clonotype was detected only a few times. J is TRBJ1-1 and V is TRBV5-1; 7 bases map to TRBD1. V lost 4 bases to trimming and J lost 3 bases; unmatched junction nucleotides: 6. Per the germline V gene, CDR1 is SGHRS and CDR2 is YFSETQ. The CDR3 runs to 14 residues. CDR3 coding DNA: TGCGCCAGCAGCCGCCGGGACAGAGACACTGAAGCTTTCTTT. Protein sequence: CASSRRDRDTEAFF.

The chain joins TRBV7-2 to TRBJ2-7; TRBD2 is a possible D gene (5 bases). The V gene's germline CDR1 is SGHTA and CDR2 FQGNSA. CDR3 length: 14 residues. Trimming pared 3 bases from V and 3 bases from J, leaving 12 bases between. For the CDR3, the DNA is TGTGCCAGCAGCTTTTCGGACTGGAACTACGAGCAGTACTTC. It specifies CASSFSDWNYEQYF.

This clonotype was observed at least ten times. The V and J genes are TRBV7-9 and TRBJ1-1, with 9 bases aligning to TRBD1. CDR3 size: 15 residues. Germline CDR1 reads SEHNR; CDR2 reads FQNEAQ (reference sequence). Trimming cost V 7 bases and J 2 bases; bases outside gene matches: 8. The CDR3 here is CASIPTGQGNTEAFF. Written as DNA, the CDR3 is TGTGCCAGCATCCCGACGGGACAGGGCAACACTGAAGCTTTCTTT.

This clonotype was counted a few times. The chain is built from TRBV5-1 and TRBJ1-3, with D perhaps matching TRBD1 (5 bases). CDR1 and CDR2 from the germline V gene are SGHRS and YFSETQ. The V end lost 0 bases, the J end lost 4 bases, and 8 bases lay between the germline ends. The CDR3 runs 14 residues. CDR3 protein: CASSLAGYGNTIYF. The CDR3 DNA sequence: TGCGCCAGCAGCTTGGCAGGGTACGGAAACACCATATATTTT.

The genes are TRBV2 and TRBJ2-5; 12 bases are a match to TRBD1. Looked up from germline, CDR1 is SNHLY and CDR2 is FYNNEI. There are 16 residues in the CDR3. J gave up 5 bases and V 0 bases, and 4 bases lay outside the gene matches. In DNA, the CDR3 is TGTGCCAGCAGTGAAGCGGGGACAGGGGGCGCGGAGACCCAGTACTTC. As protein: CASSEAGTGGAETQYF.

The rearrangement uses TRBV20-1 and TRBJ2-7, with D perhaps assigned TRBD1 or TRBD2 (7 bases each). The V end was cut by 6 bases, the J end by 7 bases, with 16 bases between. This CDR3 spans 12 amino acids. Germline V gene data show CDR1 as DFQATT and CDR2 as SNEGSKA (reference sequence). CDR3 protein: CSAQREDREQYF. DNA of the CDR3: TGCAGTGCCCAACGGGAGGACAGGGAGCAGTACTTC.

The rearrangement uses TRBV14 and TRBJ2-7, with TRBD1 as a possible D gene (6 bases). The V and J ends lost 1 base and 2 bases respectively, with 12 bases between them. CDR1 and CDR2 (germline): SGHDN, FVKESK. CDR3 size: 15 residues. CDR3 amino acids: CASSQVSGDPYEQYF. As DNA, the CDR3 is TGTGCCAGCAGCCAAGTATCAGGGGATCCCTACGAGCAGTACTTC.

This clonotype turned up a few times. This chain links TRBV20-1 with TRBJ2-5; 8 positions agree with TRBD1. The CDR3 spans 13 residues. V shed 3 bases, J shed 7 bases, and the junction held 7 bases outside the gene matches. Per germline, CDR1 DFQATT and CDR2 SNEGSKA (reference sequence). The CDR3 DNA is TGCAGTGCTAGGGGGACAGGTAGAATGACCCAGTACTTC. Residues: CSARGTGRMTQYF.

The gene calls are TRBV2 and TRBJ2-6; D is ambiguous. V lost 2 bases, J lost 0 bases, and 5 bases lay in between. The CDR3 covers 15 residues. CDR1 is SNHLY, CDR2 FYNNEI, per germline. The CDR3 bases are TGTGCCAGCAGTGAACTGGGCTCTGGGGCCAACGTCCTGACTTTC. Translation: CASSELGSGANVLTF.

The rearrangement joins TRBV10-1 to TRBJ2-3; TRBD2 aligns across 11 bases. V dropped 9 bases and J dropped 4; count of bases not matched to a gene: 3. Looked up from germline, CDR1 is WNHNN and CDR2 is SYGVQD (reference sequence). CDR3 length equals 13 residues. The CDR3 DNA follows: TGCGCCAGAACTAGCGGGAGCGCAGATACGCAGTATTTT. It is translated as CARTSGSADTQYF.

The chain uses TRBV12-3 or TRBV12-4 and TRBJ2-5; no clear D gene. The CDR3 sequence is 13 residues long. V gave up 6 bases and J gave up 1 base, with 9 bases separating them. The CDR3 loop is CASRLTSQETQYF. In nucleotides, the CDR3 is TGTGCCAGCAGGCTTACAAGCCAAGAGACCCAGTACTTC.

The rearrangement links TRBV13 to TRBJ1-1; 8 nucleotides line up with TRBD1. Germline V gives CDR1 PRHDT, CDR2 FYEKMQ (reference sequence). V was clipped by 10 bases and J by 8 bases; unmatched bases: 9. The CDR3 contains 12 residues. The CDR3 coding sequence is TGTGCCACCCGACAGGGGCCAGCCGAAGCTTTCTTT. Protein sequence: CATRQGPAEAFF.